A selection of T cell receptor beta chains follows, all from one sample in a study of cytomegalovirus exposure and HLA in healthy donors. Measured with immunoSEQ multiplex PCR; TCRdb has only the in-frame clones, and not every one. Of approximately 160,000 clones in the sample, 85% to 90% were seen once. Material: PBMCs. These receptors came from a woman aged 18-29 years in good health and CMV-seropositive. CDR3s include the opening cysteine and the closing phenylalanine or tryptophan. Fields, in order: CDR3 protein, V gene, J gene.

CDR3aa: CASSSFSRGHNYGYTF
v_gene: TRBV19
j_gene: TRBJ1-2

CDR3aa: CASSLVPVPGANVLTF
v_gene: TRBV5-1
j_gene: TRBJ2-6

CDR3aa: CAWSEGGGEQYF
v_gene: TRBV30
j_gene: TRBJ2-7

CDR3aa: CAWTRTSGSIRTGTGELFF
v_gene: TRBV30
j_gene: TRBJ2-2

CDR3aa: CASSRDRGMSYEQYF
v_gene: TRBV27
j_gene: TRBJ2-7

CDR3aa: CASSGGSIGDRVTDTQYF
v_gene: TRBV9
j_gene: TRBJ2-3

CDR3aa: CASRNGGLAYDEQFF
v_gene: TRBV6-5
j_gene: TRBJ2-1

CDR3aa: CASSLAGMNNEQFF
v_gene: TRBV5-4
j_gene: TRBJ2-1

CDR3aa: CASSYMGGDKNIQYF
v_gene: TRBV5-1
j_gene: TRBJ2-4

CDR3aa: CASSEGNGQGQETQYF
v_gene: TRBV2
j_gene: TRBJ2-5

CDR3aa: CASSKTGLADQETQYF
v_gene: TRBV7-2
j_gene: TRBJ2-5

CDR3aa: CASGTGFEAFF
v_gene: TRBV2
j_gene: TRBJ1-1

CDR3aa: CASSLGLVIETQYF
v_gene: TRBV5-1
j_gene: TRBJ2-5

CDR3aa: CASNSGQTRTDTQYF
v_gene: TRBV6-5
j_gene: TRBJ2-3

CDR3aa: CASNIGLAGYGELFF
v_gene: TRBV2
j_gene: TRBJ2-2

CDR3aa: CASSHRRGNTGELFF
v_gene: TRBV4-1
j_gene: TRBJ2-2

CDR3aa: CASSYDINGNQPQHF
v_gene: TRBV28
j_gene: TRBJ1-5

CDR3aa: CASSLGQPHDPQHF
v_gene: TRBV11-3
j_gene: TRBJ1-5

CDR3aa: CASSQTTVNYGYTF
v_gene: TRBV5-1
j_gene: TRBJ1-2

CDR3aa: CASSPSGTYEQYF
v_gene: TRBV6-6
j_gene: TRBJ2-7

CDR3aa: CASRADRRTDTQYF
v_gene: TRBV6-5
j_gene: TRBJ2-3

CDR3aa: CASEPTTGIGEQYF
v_gene: TRBV27
j_gene: TRBJ2-7

CDR3aa: CASSPGTGLEEYF
v_gene: TRBV9
j_gene: TRBJ2-7

CDR3aa: CASSSGLAEPIAKNIQYF
v_gene: TRBV27
j_gene: TRBJ2-4

CDR3aa: CASSFSGSDEQYF
v_gene: TRBV6-1
j_gene: TRBJ2-7

CDR3aa: CASSTRTSGLNEQFF
v_gene: TRBV7-3
j_gene: TRBJ2-1

CDR3aa: CASAWAGMNYEQYF
v_gene: TRBV11-3
j_gene: TRBJ2-7

CDR3aa: CASSYPGFGETQYF
v_gene: TRBV6-5
j_gene: TRBJ2-5

CDR3aa: CAWSFQSDTQYF
v_gene: TRBV30
j_gene: TRBJ2-3

CDR3aa: CASSLRGSGNTIYF
v_gene: TRBV7-9
j_gene: TRBJ1-3

CDR3aa: CSVEDRDRTYEQYF
v_gene: TRBV29-1
j_gene: TRBJ2-7

CDR3aa: CASSLKFLEESF
v_gene: TRBV5-4
j_gene: TRBJ1-1

CDR3aa: CASNRDSYQPQHF
v_gene: TRBV25-1
j_gene: TRBJ1-5

CDR3aa: CATQGAYEQYF
v_gene: TRBV10-3
j_gene: TRBJ2-7

CDR3aa: CASSLGGVHTEAFF
v_gene: TRBV7-9
j_gene: TRBJ1-1

CDR3aa: CASSTPGQATYEQYF
v_gene: TRBV28
j_gene: TRBJ2-7

CDR3aa: CASQKGQGATGELFF
v_gene: TRBV19
j_gene: TRBJ2-2

CDR3aa: CAWSVPRGLATNEKLFF
v_gene: TRBV30
j_gene: TRBJ1-4

CDR3aa: CASAPPGPYEQYF
v_gene: TRBV28
j_gene: TRBJ2-7

CDR3aa: CASSQGLQGAAEAFF
v_gene: TRBV4-3
j_gene: TRBJ1-1

CDR3aa: CARKDRYYEQYF
v_gene: TRBV21-1
j_gene: TRBJ2-7

CDR3aa: CASSLTSASYEQYF
v_gene: TRBV9
j_gene: TRBJ2-7

CDR3aa: CASSQGLAYEQYF
v_gene: TRBV18
j_gene: TRBJ2-7

CDR3aa: CASSLTGPNTEAFF
v_gene: TRBV19
j_gene: TRBJ1-1

CDR3aa: CASSYGGLAEQYF
v_gene: TRBV6-6
j_gene: TRBJ2-7

CDR3aa: CASSVDRSNTEAFF
v_gene: TRBV7-2
j_gene: TRBJ1-1

CDR3aa: CASSSQGDEQYF
v_gene: TRBV5-1
j_gene: TRBJ2-7

CDR3aa: CASSLGTDTYEQYF
v_gene: TRBV27
j_gene: TRBJ2-7

CDR3aa: CASSLARTDFEAFF
v_gene: TRBV2
j_gene: TRBJ1-1